The T cell receptor (beta chain) described here comes from a study of blood T cell repertoires in COVID-19. Turning to the study itself: Donors in the United States, Italy and Spain gave samples during acute or convalescent COVID-19. Sources were T cells, B-cell-depleted T cells, or PBMCs; the material itself was cDNA or gDNA.

How the authors handled the data: Reference gene primers were amplified, and this amplification served to estimate nucleated cell counts. Generated by immunoSEQ multiplex PCR, the TCRdb table keeps only in-frame clones and is missing some. V and J calls plus clone size are reproduced from that table; the DNA served to infer D and trimming. Of around 87,000 clones listed, around 79% are singletons. This clone has only a few counts. This CDR3 region has 14 residues. The germline gives CDR1 SGHRS, CDR2 YFSETQ. V lost 0 bases and J lost 5, with 12 bases in between. The chain is built from TRBV5-1 and TRBJ2-7; weak D call: TRBD2 (6 bases). This sequence was found in an elderly woman with acute or convalescent COVID-19. Sequenced input: peripheral blood. The CDR3: CASSLGGTQNEQYF. The CDR3 DNA reads as TGCGCCAGCAGCTTGGGGGGGACTCAGAACGAGCAGTACTTC.